The 10 T cell receptor beta chains below come from one sample, sequenced in a study of cytomegalovirus exposure and HLA in healthy donors (dated by TCRdb to the late 2010s). The receptor library was made with the immunoSEQ multiplex PCR assay. A mixture of 60 forward primers for TCR Vbeta segments and 13 reverse primers for TCR Jbeta segments was used in the multiplex PCR. TCRdb's version of the immuneACCESS table is confined to in-frame rearrangements and falls short of the full clone set. An unresolved V gene accounts for under half of the shortfall where checked; the remainder is of unknown origin. This sample has 150,000 to 200,000 clones in its table, and roughly 77% of those were observed once. The top ten clones comprise 2% to 2.5% of the sample. Sequencing was performed on PBMCs. These receptors all stem from a woman aged 30 to 39 in good health and CMV-seropositive.

There are a few counts of this clone. The DNA for the CDR3 is TGTGCCAGCAGTTTAAACAGGGTTAACTATGGCTACACCTTC. Translated: CASSLNRVNYGYTF. The V and J genes are TRBV28 and TRBJ1-2; D may be TRBD1 (6 bases). This CDR3 region has 14 residues. Trimming left V 2 bases short and J 1 base short, with 8 bases between. Germline lookup yields CDR1 MDHEN and CDR2 SYDVKM.

The chain is built from TRBV18 and TRBJ2-2; D gene unclear. Between the trimmed V and J ends, which lost 3 bases and 3 bases, there was a span of 2 bases. The CDR3 loop spans 12 amino acids. Germline CDR1 KGHSH, CDR2 LQKENI. CDR3 region: CASSPDTGELFF. CDR3 DNA sequence: TGTGCCAGCTCACCCGACACCGGGGAGCTGTTTTTT.

The chain couples TRBV28 to TRBJ2-7; D is ambiguous. Germline V gives CDR1 MDHEN, CDR2 SYDVKM. The CDR3 runs to 14 residues. V lost 6 bases to trimming and J lost 2 bases, with 14 bases between them. As DNA, the CDR3 is TGTGCCAGCAGGCCTCAGTCATCTCCCTACGAGCAGTACTTC. Its protein product is CASRPQSSPYEQYF.

The gene calls are TRBV28 and TRBJ1-6; TRBD1 agrees at 8 bases. The CDR3 loop spans 15 amino acids. J was trimmed by 10 bases and V by 1 base; bases with no gene match: 6. Germline CDR1 MDHEN, CDR2 SYDVKM. Here the CDR3 DNA reads TGTGCCAGCAGTTTATTTAAGGACAGGGCGTCACCCCTCCACTTT. Amino acids: CASSLFKDRASPLHF.

V and J are TRBV27 and TRBJ1-2; TRBD1 aligns across 8 bases. CDR1 is MNHEY, CDR2 SMNVEV, per germline (reference sequence). Germline trimming cut 5 bases from V and 8 bases from J; bases unmatched to any gene: 16. The CDR3 totals 16 residues. CDR3: CASSQTGAGDPRGYTF. CDR3 bases: TGTGCCAGCAGTCAGACAGGGGCGGGAGACCCTAGAGGCTACACCTTC.

The chain joins TRBV6-4 to TRBJ2-7; 8 bases line up with TRBD1. This CDR3 region has 15 residues. V dropped 4 bases and J dropped 2; count of bases not matched to a gene: 7. Germline lookup yields CDR1 MRHNA and CDR2 SNTAGT. The CDR3 here is CASSGRDRFTYEQYF. CDR3 DNA sequence: TGTGCCAGCAGTGGGCGGGACAGGTTTACCTACGAGCAGTACTTC.

This clone was recorded a few times. The chain joins TRBV18 to TRBJ2-1, with D possibly TRBD2 on 6 matching bases. Trimming removed 6 bases at V and 7 bases at J, with 22 bases between. The V gene's germline CDR1 is KGHSH and CDR2 LQKENI. This CDR3 spans 16 amino acids. The DNA of the CDR3 is TGTGCCAGCTCCTCAGACTCTGGGGGGTTGTGGAATGAGCAGTTCTTC. Its translation: CASSSDSGGLWNEQFF.

This chain uses TRBV28 with TRBJ2-7; 9 bases agree with TRBD2. This CDR3 region has 15 residues. The germline gives CDR1 MDHEN, CDR2 SYDVKM. The junction had 6 bases not matched to a gene; V was cut back by 2 bases and J by 4 bases. CDR3 DNA: TGTGCCAGCAGTTTAGCGGGGGGGAGGGGTTACGAGCAGTACTTC. This translates into CASSLAGGRGYEQYF.

The V gene is TRBV7-2, the J gene TRBJ2-5; the D gene is possibly TRBD2 (5 bases). Trimming removed 1 base from V and 5 bases from J, with 11 bases in between. Germline CDR1 and CDR2: SGHTA and FQGNSA. This CDR3 comprises 14 residues. The CDR3 protein is CASSLDVATETQYF. The DNA of the CDR3 is TGTGCCAGCAGCTTAGACGTAGCGACGGAGACCCAGTACTTC.

This clone showed up just a few times. The gene calls are TRBV4-1 and TRBJ2-2; TRBD1 matches 8 bases. CDR3 length: 17 amino acids. V was clipped by 5 bases and J by 0 bases; unmatched bases: 8. CDR1 is MGHRA, CDR2 YSYEKL, per germline. The CDR3 reads CASSVYRGAANTGELFF. CDR3 in DNA: TGCGCCAGCAGCGTATACAGGGGGGCCGCGAACACCGGGGAGCTGTTTTTT.